What follows are 16 T cell receptor beta chains derived from one specimen sequenced in a study of cytomegalovirus exposure and HLA in healthy donors. In the PCR, 60 Vbeta and 13 Jbeta primers were used. This table comes from immunoSEQ multiplex PCR, and its TCRdb copy is limited to in-frame clones, with some not included. The sample consists of about 150,000 clones, around 80% of them appearing once. Sequencing was carried out using PBMCs. Every receptor here comes from a woman aged 35 to 49 in good health and CMV-seropositive.

The J gene is TRBJ2-7, the V gene TRBV7-2; TRBD2 might be the D (6 bases). From germline, CDR1 is SGHTA and CDR2 FQGNSA. The CDR3 runs to 16 residues. V was shortened by 5 bases and J by 6 bases, with 23 bases between the two germline ends. Here the CDR3 reads CASSPYPLAAGGEQYF. The CDR3 DNA follows: TGTGCCAGCAGCCCATACCCCCTGGCTGCCGGGGGCGAGCAGTACTTC.

The chain joins TRBV15 to TRBJ2-7; TRBD2 is a possible D gene (5 bases). Germline lookup yields CDR1 LNHNV and CDR2 YYDKDF (reference sequence). The CDR3 has 13 amino acids. V was clipped by 2 bases and J by 6 bases, with 11 bases between them. The CDR3 here is CATSRTREREQYF. The CDR3 coding sequence is TGTGCCACCAGCAGAACGAGGGAGCGCGAGCAGTACTTC.

The chain carries TRBV18 and TRBJ2-1, with 9 bases lining up with TRBD1. Germline assignment: CDR1 KGHSH and CDR2 LQKENI. V was clipped by 8 bases and J by 4 bases; unmatched bases: 3. The CDR3 consists of 13 residues. CDR3 DNA: TGTGCCAGCACACAGGGGGCATACAATGAGCAGTTCTTC. Translating gives CASTQGAYNEQFF.

V is TRBV5-1 and J is TRBJ2-7; possible D gene TRBD1, 5 bases. CDR3 length equals 14 residues. Trimming removed 4 bases at V and 0 bases at J, with 11 bases between. Germline V lookup: CDR1 SGHRS, CDR2 YFSETQ. DNA of the CDR3: TGCGCCAGCAGCAGATCGCAGGGCTCCTACGAGCAGTACTTC. This encodes CASSRSQGSYEQYF.

The CDR3 loop reads CASSPGTSAWNTEAFF. In nucleotides, the CDR3 is TGTGCCAGCAGCCCCGGGACTAGCGCATGGAACACTGAAGCTTTCTTT. The J gene is TRBJ1-1, the V gene TRBV5-4; TRBD1 is a possible D gene (5 bases). The CDR3 contains 16 residues. Germline values: CDR1 SGHNT, CDR2 YYREEE (reference sequence). V lost 4 bases, J lost 1 base, and 17 bases lay in between.

J is TRBJ2-7 and V is TRBV9; D uncertain. CDR3 length: 15 amino acids. Germline V lookup: CDR1 SGDLS, CDR2 YYNGEE. The V and J ends lost 0 bases and 0 bases respectively, with 10 bases between them. The CDR3 loop reads CASSVAAGRSYEQYF. In DNA form, the CDR3 reads TGTGCCAGCAGCGTAGCGGCAGGTCGCTCCTACGAGCAGTACTTC. Supplemented by reference TRBV9 and TRBJ2-7, the full variable domain reads DSGVTQTPKHLITATGQRVTLRCSPRSGDLSVYWYQQSLDQGLQFLIQYYNGEERAKGNILERFSAQQFPDLHSELNLSSLELGDSALYFCASSVAAGRSYEQYFGPGTRLTVT.

The CDR3 spells CANEPAGSDTQYF. CDR3 in DNA: TGTGCCAACGAACCAGCGGGGTCAGATACGCAGTATTTT. This chain links TRBV7-9 with TRBJ2-3; TRBD2 agrees at 7 bases. Germline loops: CDR1 SEHNR, CDR2 FQNEAQ (reference sequence). The CDR3 consists of 13 residues. Unmatched junction bases numbered 8, after V lost 10 bases and J lost 4 bases.

The J gene is TRBJ2-1, the V gene TRBV2, with TRBD2 identical over 11 bases. CDR1 SNHLY and CDR2 FYNNEI come from the germline V gene. V shed 5 bases and J 0 bases; nucleotides not matched to a gene: 6. The length of the CDR3 is 17 residues. DNA of the CDR3: TGTGCCAGCAGTAAAACTAGCGGGGGAATCTCCTACAATGAGCAGTTCTTC. Encoded protein: CASSKTSGGISYNEQFF.

The rearrangement uses TRBV18 and TRBJ2-3, with 10 bases aligning to TRBD1. CDR1 and CDR2 (germline): KGHSH, LQKENI. The V segment lost 4 bases and the J segment 0 bases; nucleotides outside the gene matches: 7. The CDR3 extends over 17 amino acids. The CDR3 here is CASSQTGGAVSTDTQYF. DNA for the CDR3: TGTGCCAGCTCACAGACAGGGGGCGCGGTAAGCACAGATACGCAGTATTTT.

In its sample, this clone was seen once. This chain connects TRBV30 to TRBJ1-5; 10 bases map to TRBD1. V was pared by 0 bases and J by 6 bases, with 8 bases of the junction left unmatched. Germline CDR1 reads GTSNPN; CDR2 reads SVGIG (reference sequence). The CDR3 length is 16 residues. The CDR3 here is CAWSVLGTGAGQPQHF. CDR3 bases: TGTGCCTGGAGTGTACTTGGGACAGGGGCAGGTCAGCCCCAGCATTTT. The variable domain in full, completed from reference TRBV30 and TRBJ1-5, reads SQTIHQWPATLVQPVGSPLSLECTVEGTSNPNLYWYRQAAGRGLQLLFYSVGIGQISSEVPQNLSASRPQDRQFILSSKKLLLSDSGFYLCAWSVLGTGAGQPQHFGDGTRLSIL.

Regarding this clone: A junction end diverges from the germline sequence, so it may reflect a read error. CDR3 nucleotides: TGTGCCAGTAGTATGTTAGGGGTTAGCTCTGGGGCCAACGGCCTGACTTTC. As protein: CASSMLGVSSGANGLTF. This chain joins TRBV19 and TRBJ2-6; D is possibly TRBD1 (5 bases). This CDR3 is 17 amino acids long. The V gene's germline CDR1 is LNHDA and CDR2 SQIVND (reference sequence). Full variable domain (missing parts from reference TRBV19 and TRBJ2-6): DGGITQSPKYLFRKEGQNVTLSCEQNLNHDAMYWYRQDPGQGLRLIYYSQIVNDFQKGDIAEGYSVSREKKESFPLTVTSAQKNPTAFYLCASSMLGVSSGANGLTFGAGSRLTVL.

This chain links TRBV18 with TRBJ1-1, with D possibly being TRBD1 (5 bases). V was pared by 0 bases and J by 8 bases, with 7 bases between. The germline CDR1 and CDR2 sequences are KGHSH and LQKENI. The CDR3 length is 12 residues. In DNA, the CDR3 is TGTGCCAGCTCACCACCGGCAGGGGAAGCTTTCTTT. It encodes CASSPPAGEAFF.

The rearrangement joins TRBV13 to TRBJ2-1; 8 bases line up with TRBD2. Germline values: CDR1 PRHDT, CDR2 FYEKMQ (reference sequence). CDR3 size: 16 residues. Germline trimming cut 0 bases from V and 4 bases from J; bases unmatched to any gene: 5. The CDR3 here is CASSLGGGGLYNEQFF. The CDR3 DNA follows: TGTGCCAGCAGCTTAGGTGGCGGGGGGCTTTACAATGAGCAGTTCTTC.

V usage is TRBV18 and J usage is TRBJ1-3; TRBD1 aligns across 7 bases. Germline-derived CDR1 and CDR2 are KGHSH and LQKENI. Trimming removed 3 bases from V and 4 bases from J; junction bases left unmatched: 6. The CDR3 totals 15 residues. The CDR3: CASSPSRDSGNTIYF. In DNA, the CDR3 is TGTGCCAGCTCACCGTCCCGGGACAGCGGAAACACCATATATTTT.

The chain is built from TRBV6-1 and TRBJ1-2, with 8 bases aligning to TRBD1. Trimming took 5 bases from V and 4 from J; bases not matched to a gene: 3. The CDR3 is made up of 13 amino acids. Germline V lookup: CDR1 MNHNS, CDR2 SASEGT. DNA for the CDR3: TGTGCCAGCAGTTTCGGGACAGGCTATGGCTACACCTTC. Protein product: CASSFGTGYGYTF.

V gene TRBV27 combines with J gene TRBJ1-5; TRBD1 agrees at 9 bases. V shed 6 bases, J shed 7 bases, and the junction held 10 bases outside the gene matches. This CDR3 has 15 residues. The V gene's germline CDR1 is MNHEY and CDR2 SMNVEV (reference sequence). The DNA for the CDR3 is TGTGCCAGCAGCCCCGGGACAGGGCAAAGGCAGCCCCAGCATTTT. Amino acid sequence: CASSPGTGQRQPQHF.